The 17 T cell receptor beta chains in this list originate from one sample, sequenced in a study of blood T cell repertoires in COVID-19. Using immunoSEQ multiplex PCR, the repertoire was profiled, and TCRdb retains in-frame clones only, with some absent. Among about 20,000 clones listed, around 84% were seen once. Specimen: peripheral blood. Every receptor here comes from a man in his fifties or sixties with active COVID-19.

The chain has TRBV7-2 and TRBJ2-1, with TRBD2 matching over 7 bases. The ends lost 5 bases at V and 2 bases at J; junction bases unmatched: 9. CDR1 is SGHTA, CDR2 FQGNSA, per germline. This CDR3 comprises 16 residues. The CDR3 sequence is CASSRKSSGPYNEQFF. In DNA form, the CDR3 reads TGTGCCAGCAGCCGGAAGTCTAGCGGTCCCTACAATGAGCAGTTCTTC.

This clone has a handful of counts. V gene TRBV7-3 combines with J gene TRBJ2-7; D gene unclear. Trimming removed 2 bases at V and 3 bases at J, with 8 bases between. Germline V gene lookup returns CDR1 SGHTA and CDR2 FQGTGA. CDR3 size: 13 residues. Written as DNA, the CDR3 is TGTGCCAGCAGCTTAGGCAGATACTACGAGCAGTACTTC. Its translation: CASSLGRYYEQYF. The entire variable domain, with the rest obtained from reference TRBV7-3 and TRBJ2-7, is as follows: GAGVSQTPSNKVTEKGKYVELRCDPISGHTALYWYRQSLGQGPEFLIYFQGTGAADDSGLPNDRFFAVRPEGSVSTLKIQRTERGDSAVYLCASSLGRYYEQYFGPGTRLTVT.

The chain recombines TRBV7-9 with TRBJ2-1, with 11 bases that match TRBD2. CDR1 SEHNR and CDR2 FQNEAQ come from the germline V gene (reference sequence). The CDR3 has 15 residues. V lost 1 base and J lost 5; bases outside the gene matches: 1. The CDR3 loop is CASSLELAGDNEQFF. The DNA of the CDR3 is TGTGCCAGCAGCTTAGAACTAGCGGGGGACAATGAGCAGTTCTTC.

The chain uses TRBV11-1 and TRBJ2-3; 10 positions match TRBD2. The J segment lost 6 bases and the V segment lost 3 bases, leaving 6 bases of the junction unmatched. Germline CDR1 and CDR2: SGHAT and FQDESV (reference sequence). CDR3 size: 15 residues. CDR3 bases: TGTGCCAGCAGCTTTCGCACTAGCGGGGTGGATACGCAGTATTTT. Its translation: CASSFRTSGVDTQYF.

A remark on this clone: Additional DNA sequences in this sample encode the identical CDR3. CDR3 DNA: TGTGCCAGCAGCTTTGGACAGGGGGAAGGAAACACCATATATTTT. It is translated as CASSFGQGEGNTIYF. The chain has TRBV7-9 and TRBJ1-3, with 10 bases matching TRBD1. V lost 3 bases and J lost 4; bases outside the gene matches: 3. The CDR3 runs to 15 residues. CDR1 is SEHNR, CDR2 FQNEAQ, per germline (reference sequence). The whole variable domain, remainder taken from reference TRBV7-9 and TRBJ1-3, is DTGVSQNPRHKITKRGQNVTFRCDPISEHNRLYWYRQTLGQGPEFLTYFQNEAQLEKSRLLSDRFSAERPKGSFSTLEIQRTEQGDSAMYLCASSFGQGEGNTIYFGEGSWLTVV.

V usage is TRBV5-5 and J usage is TRBJ1-6; 11 positions agree with TRBD1. This CDR3 spans 15 amino acids. The germline V gene encodes CDR1 SGHKS and CDR2 YYEKEE (reference sequence). The J segment lost 10 bases and the V segment lost 1 base, leaving 4 bases of the junction unmatched. The CDR3 coding sequence is TGTGCCAGCAGCTTGCCGGACAGGGGGCCCTCACCCCTCCACTTT. Translating it yields CASSLPDRGPSPLHF.

This clone came up once. The J gene is TRBJ1-2, the V gene TRBV7-2; D is ambiguous. The CDR3 runs to 15 residues. V was clipped by 6 bases and J by 5 bases, with 19 bases between them. CDR1 SGHTA and CDR2 FQGNSA come from the germline V gene. In DNA, the CDR3 is TGTGCCAGCAGGCGACCGTTGGAGGGTGTTTATGGCTACACCTTC. It yields the protein CASRRPLEGVYGYTF.

The chain joins TRBV12-3 or TRBV12-4 to TRBJ1-2; TRBD1 agrees at 10 bases. The CDR3 has 13 amino acids. After removal of 4 bases from V and 8 bases from J, the junction contained 4 bases not matched to a gene. The CDR3 region has the DNA TGTGCCAGCAGTTCCGGGACAGGGGAAGGCTACACCTTC. The encoded protein is CASSSGTGEGYTF.

V usage is TRBV5-4 and J usage is TRBJ2-5, with 8 bases aligning to TRBD1. The germline V gene has CDR1 SGHNT and CDR2 YYREEE (reference sequence). V was pared by 4 bases and J by 1 base, with 3 bases of the junction left unmatched. The CDR3 extends over 14 amino acids. CDR3 nucleotide sequence: TGTGCCAGCAGCCCCCAGGGGGCCCAAGAGACCCAGTACTTC. Amino acids: CASSPQGAQETQYF.

The chain joins TRBV10-3 to TRBJ1-1, with D hard to call. Per germline, CDR1 ENHRY and CDR2 SYGVKD. Trimming took 3 bases from V and 6 from J, leaving 11 bases between them. This CDR3 spans 13 amino acids. This chain's CDR3 is CAISDGTISEAFF. The CDR3 bases are TGTGCCATCAGTGATGGTACAATCTCTGAAGCTTTCTTT.

The CDR3 region is CAISDGFYGYTF. The CDR3 coding sequence is TGTGCCATCAGTGACGGGTTCTATGGCTACACCTTC. V usage is TRBV10-3 and J usage is TRBJ1-2; no reliable D call. The CDR3 covers 12 residues. V lost 3 bases and J lost 4, with 6 bases in between. CDR1 and CDR2 (germline): ENHRY, SYGVKD.

This clone is labeled medium-sized. J is TRBJ1-2 and V is TRBV19; 10 nucleotides align to TRBD1. J gave up 8 bases and V 11 bases, and 14 bases lay outside the gene matches. The CDR3 totals 14 residues. Germline V gene sequence: CDR1 LNHDA, CDR2 SQIVND (reference sequence). The CDR3: CASTGDRGSRGYTF. As DNA, the CDR3 is TGTGCCTCAACGGGGGACAGGGGAAGTCGCGGCTACACCTTC.

The chain recombines TRBV18 with TRBJ1-1; D gene ambiguous. The CDR3 contains 13 residues. The germline gives CDR1 KGHSH, CDR2 LQKENI. The V end lost 2 bases, the J end lost 5 bases, and 9 bases lay between the germline ends. This CDR3 is CASSPERGTEAFF. The CDR3 nucleotides are TGTGCCAGCTCACCAGAGCGGGGTACTGAAGCTTTCTTT.

The V and J genes are TRBV2 and TRBJ2-2; TRBD1 matches at 8 bases. V lost 4 bases to trimming and J lost 9 bases; unmatched junction nucleotides: 7. This CDR3 has 14 amino acids. The germline V gene has CDR1 SNHLY and CDR2 FYNNEI. The CDR3 sequence: CASSADREFRELFF. The DNA of the CDR3 is TGTGCCAGCAGTGCGGACAGGGAATTTAGGGAGCTGTTTTTT.

The chain combines TRBV5-1 with TRBJ2-1; 12 bases match TRBD1. The germline gives CDR1 SGHRS, CDR2 YFSETQ. The length of the CDR3 is 15 residues. The J segment lost 8 bases and the V segment lost 0 bases, leaving 3 bases of the junction unmatched. The CDR3 nucleotides are TGCGCCAGCAGCTTGGCCGGGACAGGGGGCGATGAGCAGTTCTTC. Residues: CASSLAGTGGDEQFF.

This chain links TRBV10-2 with TRBJ2-7; TRBD2 is a possible D gene (5 bases). CDR3 length: 13 residues. Germline lookup yields CDR1 WSHSY and CDR2 SAAADI. Trimming shortened V by 8 bases and J by 3 bases, and 14 bases separated the two germline ends. As DNA, the CDR3 is TGCGCCAGCGGGCGGGTCAGCGACTACGAGCAGTACTTC. It encodes CASGRVSDYEQYF.

This clone occurred a few times. The V call is TRBV5-6, the J call TRBJ1-5, with 10 bases identical to TRBD1. This CDR3 comprises 16 residues. Unmatched junction bases numbered 7, after V lost 3 bases and J lost 4 bases. Germline V gene lookup returns CDR1 SGHDT and CDR2 YYEEEE. CDR3 sequence: CASSSTGQGGNQPQHF. CDR3 sequence (DNA): TGTGCCAGCAGCTCGACTGGACAGGGGGGGAATCAGCCCCAGCATTTT. The variable domain in full, with the rest retrieved from reference TRBV5-6 and TRBJ1-5, is DAGVTQSPTHLIKTRGQQVTLRCSPKSGHDTVSWYQQALGQGPQFIFQYYEEEERQRGNFPDRFSGHQFPNYSSELNVNALLLGDSALYLCASSSTGQGGNQPQHFGDGTRLSIL.